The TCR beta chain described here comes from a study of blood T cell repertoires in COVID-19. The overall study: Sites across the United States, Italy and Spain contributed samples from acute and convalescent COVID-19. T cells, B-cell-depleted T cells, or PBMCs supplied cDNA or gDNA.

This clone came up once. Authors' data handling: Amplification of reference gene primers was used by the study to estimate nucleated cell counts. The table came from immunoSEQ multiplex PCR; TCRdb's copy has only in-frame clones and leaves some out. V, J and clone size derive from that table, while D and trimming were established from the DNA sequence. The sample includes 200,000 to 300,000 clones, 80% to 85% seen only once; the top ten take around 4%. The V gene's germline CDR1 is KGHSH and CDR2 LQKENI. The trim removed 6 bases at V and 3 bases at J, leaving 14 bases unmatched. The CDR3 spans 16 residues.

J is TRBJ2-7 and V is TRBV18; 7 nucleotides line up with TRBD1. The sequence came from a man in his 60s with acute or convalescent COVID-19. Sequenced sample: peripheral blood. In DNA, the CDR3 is TGTGCCAGCTCCCCCGGGACAGCCGCAAACCACTACGAGCAGTACTTC. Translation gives CASSPGTAANHYEQYF.